This T cell receptor (beta chain) is from a study of T cell responses to AZD1222 COVID-19 vaccine. In the study overall: Analyses pooled second doses at about 4 or about 12 weeks. General observations from the study: White British donors predominated, females outnumbered males, and clonal diversity was possibly underestimated. Spike as a whole was targeted by vaccine-associated CD4 TCRs, dominant at 160-218 and 743-854.

This table comes from immunoSEQ multiplex PCR, and its TCRdb copy is limited to in-frame clones, with some not included. The sample includes about 120,000 clones, 70% to 90% of them seen just once. The CDR3 has 14 residues. Trimming stripped 4 bases from V and 5 bases from J, with 15 bases between. Germline values: CDR1 SEHNR, CDR2 FQNEAQ (reference sequence). This clone was seen once. The antigen is not known. This material consisted of peripheral blood, taken on day 0 of AZD1222 vaccination. The source of this sequence is an adult in good health. This rearrangement joins TRBV7-9 to TRBJ2-7; tentative D call: TRBD1 (6 bases). The CDR3 DNA sequence: TGTGCCAGCAGCTCCCAGGACAGTCTCGACGAGCAGTACTTC. Translating gives CASSSQDSLDEQYF.